The 7 T cell receptor beta chains below were found in one sample sequenced in a study of blood T cell repertoires in COVID-19. Assay: immunoSEQ multiplex PCR; the TCRdb copy retains only in-frame clones and omits some. The repertoire holds tens of thousands of clones, with 70% to 85% as singletons. Sequenced sample: peripheral blood. The receptors come from a man aged 65 to 79 with acute or convalescent COVID-19.

The CDR3 DNA reads as TGCAGTGCTAGTGGGACGGGAACCAGGATGGTGTTTTTT. Protein sequence: CSASGTGTRMVFF. The rearrangement links TRBV20-1 to TRBJ1-4; perhaps TRBD1 as D (5 bases). This CDR3 is 13 amino acids long. The germline V gene encodes CDR1 DFQATT and CDR2 SNEGSKA (reference sequence). V gave up 3 bases and J gave up 15 bases, with 20 bases separating them.

The CDR3 protein is CASKDSPKETQYF. The CDR3 DNA reads TGTGCCAGCAAAGACAGCCCAAAAGAGACCCAGTACTTC. The chain has TRBV2 and TRBJ2-5, with TRBD1 as a possible D gene (5 bases). This CDR3 contains 13 residues. V dropped 7 bases and J dropped 3 bases, with 12 bases sitting between them. In germline, CDR1 is SNHLY, CDR2 FYNNEI. Full variable domain (remainder filled in from reference TRBV2 and TRBJ2-5): EPEVTQTPSHQVTQMGQEVILRCVPISNHLYFYWYRQILGQKVEFLVSFYNNEISEKSEIFDDQFSVERPDGSNFTLKIRSTKLEDSAMYFCASKDSPKETQYFGPGTRLLVL.

The chain recombines TRBV7-9 with TRBJ2-2; D is undetermined. The V and J ends lost 5 bases and 1 base respectively, with 8 bases between them. CDR3 length equals 14 residues. The germline gives CDR1 SEHNR, CDR2 FQNEAQ (reference sequence). Written as DNA, the CDR3 is TGTGCCAGCAGCACCCCTAAGAACACCGGGGAGCTGTTTTTT. Encoded protein: CASSTPKNTGELFF.

This clone was recorded once. The CDR3: CASSPTGRTGELFF. CDR3 coding DNA: TGTGCCAGCAGCCCGACAGGACGGACCGGGGAGCTGTTTTTT. V is TRBV6-5 and J is TRBJ2-2; D might be TRBD1 (6 bases). V was clipped by 6 bases and J by 5 bases, with 13 bases between them. This CDR3 comprises 14 residues. Germline V lookup: CDR1 MNHEY, CDR2 SVGAGI.

V is TRBV20-1 and J is TRBJ1-6; 7 nucleotides agree with TRBD1. V was clipped by 3 bases and J by 5 bases; unmatched bases: 7. CDR1 and CDR2 from the germline V gene are DFQATT and SNEGSKA (reference sequence). This CDR3 spans 15 amino acids. CDR3 DNA: TGCAGTGCTAGTACAGGGGTAGTCAATAATTCACCCCTCCACTTT. Translation: CSASTGVVNNSPLHF.

The chain recombines TRBV5-1 with TRBJ1-4; 7 bases are a match to TRBD1. V lost 0 bases to trimming and J lost 8 bases; unmatched junction nucleotides: 7. CDR1 is SGHRS and CDR2 is YFSETQ in the germline V gene. The CDR3 is made up of 15 amino acids. CDR3 residues: CASSLAEGAHEKLFF. The CDR3 DNA reads as TGCGCCAGCAGCTTGGCCGAGGGGGCGCACGAAAAACTGTTTTTT.

This chain connects TRBV5-6 to TRBJ1-1, with 7 bases fitting TRBD1. V dropped 4 bases and J dropped 1; count of bases not matched to a gene: 7. This CDR3 spans 15 amino acids. Germline V gives CDR1 SGHDT, CDR2 YYEEEE. The CDR3 reads CASSRTDRENTEAFF. In nucleotides, the CDR3 is TGTGCCAGCAGCCGAACAGACAGGGAGAACACTGAAGCTTTCTTT.